This TCR beta chain was found in a study of CD8 T cells in Susac syndrome. This CDR3 has 14 residues. Trimming pared 7 bases from V and 0 bases from J, leaving 15 bases between. Germline assignment: CDR1 SQVTM and CDR2 ANQGSEA. The RNA, about 0.45 to 1 ug, was put through reverse transcription using random hexamers. TCRdb recomputed calls from the immunoSEQ multiplex PCR reads with MiXCR, one row per CDR3 protein. The table shows 25,000 to 30,000 distinct CDR3 sequences, with 94% occurring only once. Sequencing input: CD8+ T cells from PBMCs. The receptor was derived from a human donor in good health. The chain carries TRBV29-1 and TRBJ2-5, with a tentative D call TRBD2 (7 bases). The CDR3 protein is CSARGADYQETQYF. DNA for the CDR3: TGCAGCGCTCGGGGGGCAGATTACCAAGAGACCCAGTACTTC. Filled out from reference TRBV29-1 and TRBJ2-5, the complete variable domain reads SAVISQKPSRDICQRGTSLTIQCQVDSQVTMMFWYRQQPGQSLTLIATANQGSEATYESGFVIDKFPISRPNLTFSTLTVSNMSPEDSSIYLCSARGADYQETQYFGPGTRLLVL.